The present T cell receptor beta chain was sequenced within a study of beta chain features in type 1 diabetes. J was trimmed by 9 bases and V by 3 bases; bases with no gene match: 14. The CDR3 is 15 amino acids. Germline V gene data show CDR1 as SNHLY and CDR2 as FYNNEI. There was one heparinised blood draw per donor, averaging about 120 mL. Cells sorted by CD45RO/CCR7/CD25/CD127/CD95/CD27 comprised CD4+ naive, central memory, regulatory and stem cell-like memory cells. The whole isolated RNA underwent reverse transcription, so sequencing captured expressed TCRB transcripts. Profiled with immunoSEQ multiplex PCR; TCRdb holds only in-frame clones, not every one. The profile shows approximately 17,000 clones, about 55% of them singletons.

The receptor's source is a woman under 30 in good health. The sequencing sample was made of stem cell memory CD4+ T cells from blood. This sequence joins TRBV2 and TRBJ2-7, with 7 nucleotides matching TRBD1. The DNA of the CDR3 is TGTGCCAGCAGTGACTGGCGTAGGGGGCGTGAAGGGCAGTACTTC. It encodes CASSDWRRGREGQYF. The whole variable domain, filled in from reference TRBV2 and TRBJ2-7, reads EPEVTQTPSHQVTQMGQEVILRCVPISNHLYFYWYRQILGQKVEFLVSFYNNEISEKSEIFDDQFSVERPDGSNFTLKIRSTKLEDSAMYFCASSDWRRGREGQYFGPGTRLTVT.